These 6 T cell receptor beta chains share one sample of origin, sequenced in a study of T cells in Graves' hyperthyroidism and ophthalmopathy. There were TCR beta CDR3 regions amplified from RNA transcripts. Carried out on the TCR CDR3, a first-round RT-PCR used the HTBI primer set. TCRdb re-derived calls from the multiplex PCR reads in MiXCR, one entry per CDR3 protein. The sample shows around 420,000 distinct CDR3 sequences, less than 20% of them seen only once. Sequencing was performed on blood. The origin of the receptors is a woman aged 18 to 35 with Graves' hyperthyroidism.

This clonotype has just a few counts. A read error may account for a junction end that differs from germline. J is TRBJ2-5 and V is TRBV19; D ambiguous. Germline-derived CDR1 and CDR2 are LNHDA and SQIVND (reference sequence). CDR3 size: 15 residues. CDR3 coding DNA: TGTGCCAGTAGTTTGAACCCTTTGGCCCAAGGGACCCAGTACTTC. As protein: CASSLNPLAQGTQYF.

V is TRBV3-1 and J is TRBJ2-3, with 11 positions matching TRBD2. Per the germline V gene, CDR1 is LGHDT and CDR2 is YNNKEL (reference sequence). The CDR3 totals 15 residues. The V and J ends lost 4 bases and 6 bases, in that order; junction bases with no gene match: 6. This chain's CDR3 is CASSLGTSGGDTQYF. In DNA, the CDR3 is TGTGCCAGCAGCCTAGGGACTAGCGGAGGGGATACGCAGTATTTT.

This clonotype was picked up a small number of times. J is TRBJ1-1 and V is TRBV4-1, with D tentatively TRBD1 (5 bases). The germline V and J ends were trimmed by 0 bases and 4 bases, with 21 bases remaining between them. Germline-derived CDR1 and CDR2 are MGHRA and YSYEKL. This CDR3 spans 18 amino acids. The CDR3 nucleotides read TGCGCCAGCAGCCAAGATCTCGGAGCAGCGGGGGTGAGCACTGAAGCTTTCTTT. Its translation: CASSQDLGAAGVSTEAFF.

This clonotype was observed at least ten times. The V call is TRBV7-3, the J call TRBJ2-3; 14 bases agree with TRBD2. CDR1 and CDR2 (germline): SGHTA, FQGTGA. There are 16 residues in the CDR3. V shed 0 bases and J 5 bases; nucleotides not matched to a gene: 1. CDR3: CASSLTGLAGVDTQYF. The CDR3 DNA sequence: TGTGCCAGCAGCTTAACGGGACTAGCGGGAGTAGATACGCAGTATTTT.

This clonotype has just a few counts. CDR3: CASSPTPTTGAGNTIYF. As DNA, the CDR3 is TGCGCCAGCAGCCCGACTCCCACGACAGGGGCTGGAAACACCATATATTTT. The V call is TRBV5-1, the J call TRBJ1-3, with TRBD1 matching over 8 bases. The V gene end was trimmed by 4 bases and the J gene end by 2 bases; junction bases not matched to a gene: 11. Germline lookup yields CDR1 SGHRS and CDR2 YFSETQ. The CDR3 runs to 17 residues.

This clonotype was seen at least ten times. The chain joins TRBV20-1 to TRBJ1-1; a weak D match, TRBD1 (5 bases). V was cut by 0 bases and J by 4 bases, with 9 bases left in between. Germline CDR1 reads DFQATT; CDR2 reads SNEGSKA (reference sequence). The CDR3 length is 13 residues. Here the CDR3 reads CSARDRRGTEAFF. The CDR3 DNA sequence: TGCAGTGCTAGAGACAGGAGGGGCACTGAAGCTTTCTTT.